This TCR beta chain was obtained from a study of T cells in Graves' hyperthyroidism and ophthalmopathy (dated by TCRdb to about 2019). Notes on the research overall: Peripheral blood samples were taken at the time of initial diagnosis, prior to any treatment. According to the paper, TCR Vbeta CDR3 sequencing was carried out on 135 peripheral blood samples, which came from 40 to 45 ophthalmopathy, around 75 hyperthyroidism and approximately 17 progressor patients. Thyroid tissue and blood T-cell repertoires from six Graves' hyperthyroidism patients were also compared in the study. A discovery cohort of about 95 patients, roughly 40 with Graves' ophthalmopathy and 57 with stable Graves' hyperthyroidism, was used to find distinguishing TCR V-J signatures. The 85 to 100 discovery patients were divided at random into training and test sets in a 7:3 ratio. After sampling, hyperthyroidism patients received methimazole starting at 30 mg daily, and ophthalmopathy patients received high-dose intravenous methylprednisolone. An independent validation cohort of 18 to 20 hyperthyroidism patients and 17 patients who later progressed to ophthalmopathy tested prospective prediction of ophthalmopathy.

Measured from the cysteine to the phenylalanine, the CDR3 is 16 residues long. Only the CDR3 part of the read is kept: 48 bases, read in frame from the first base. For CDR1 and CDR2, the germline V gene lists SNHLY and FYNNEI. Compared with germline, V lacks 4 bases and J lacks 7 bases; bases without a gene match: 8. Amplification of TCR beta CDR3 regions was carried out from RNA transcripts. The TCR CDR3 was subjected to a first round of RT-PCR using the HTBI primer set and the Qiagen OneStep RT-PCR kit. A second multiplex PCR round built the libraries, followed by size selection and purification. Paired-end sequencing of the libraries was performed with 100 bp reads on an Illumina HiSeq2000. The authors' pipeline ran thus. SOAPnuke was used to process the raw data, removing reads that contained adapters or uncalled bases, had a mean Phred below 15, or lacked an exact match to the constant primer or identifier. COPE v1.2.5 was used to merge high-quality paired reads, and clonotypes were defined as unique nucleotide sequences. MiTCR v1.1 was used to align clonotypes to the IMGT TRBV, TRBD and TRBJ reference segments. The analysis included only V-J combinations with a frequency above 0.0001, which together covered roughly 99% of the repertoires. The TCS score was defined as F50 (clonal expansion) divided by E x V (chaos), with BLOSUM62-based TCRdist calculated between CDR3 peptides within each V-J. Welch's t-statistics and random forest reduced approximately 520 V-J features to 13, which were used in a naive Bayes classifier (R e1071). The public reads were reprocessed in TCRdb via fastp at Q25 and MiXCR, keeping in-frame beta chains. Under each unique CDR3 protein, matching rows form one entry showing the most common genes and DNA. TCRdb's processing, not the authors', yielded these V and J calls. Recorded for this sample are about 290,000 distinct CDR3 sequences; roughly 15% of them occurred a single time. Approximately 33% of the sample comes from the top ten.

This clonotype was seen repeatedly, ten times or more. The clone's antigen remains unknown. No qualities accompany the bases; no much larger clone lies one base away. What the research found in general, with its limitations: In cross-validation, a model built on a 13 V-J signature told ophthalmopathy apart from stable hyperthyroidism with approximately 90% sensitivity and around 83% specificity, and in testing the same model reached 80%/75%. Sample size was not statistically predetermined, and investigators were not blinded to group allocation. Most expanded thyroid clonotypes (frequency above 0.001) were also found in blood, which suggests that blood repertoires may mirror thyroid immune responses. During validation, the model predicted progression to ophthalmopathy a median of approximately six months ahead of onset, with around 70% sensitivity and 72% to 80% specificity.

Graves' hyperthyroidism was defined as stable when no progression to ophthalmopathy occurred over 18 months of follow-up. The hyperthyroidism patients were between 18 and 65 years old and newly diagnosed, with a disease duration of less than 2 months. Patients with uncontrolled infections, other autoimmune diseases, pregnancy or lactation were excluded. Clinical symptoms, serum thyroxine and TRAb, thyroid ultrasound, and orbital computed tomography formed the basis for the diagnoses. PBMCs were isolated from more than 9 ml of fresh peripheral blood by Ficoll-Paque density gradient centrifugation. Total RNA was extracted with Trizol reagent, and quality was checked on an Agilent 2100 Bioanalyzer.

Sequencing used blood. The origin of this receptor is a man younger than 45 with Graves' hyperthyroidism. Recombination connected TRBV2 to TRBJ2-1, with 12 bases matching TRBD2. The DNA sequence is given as TGTGCCAGCAGTGGTTTGGCTAGCGGGAGGGGTAATGAGCAGTTCTTC. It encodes CASSGLASGRGNEQFF.